The next 16 T cell receptor beta chains were all read from a single sample in a study of OX40 agonist ivuxolimab in advanced cancers. The assay was immunoSEQ multiplex PCR, and TCRdb's table has in-frame clones only and misses some. The sample includes approximately 77,000 clones, 90% to 95% of them seen just once. Source: CD4+ or CD8+ T cells sorted from blood, taken in a trial of the OX40 agonist ivuxolimab. All receptors derive from an adult with an advanced solid tumor such as melanoma, head and neck, liver or kidney cancer.

The V call is TRBV19, the J call TRBJ1-2, with a weak D call TRBD1 (5 bases). Germline V gives CDR1 LNHDA, CDR2 SQIVND (reference sequence). The CDR3 totals 17 residues. The V end lost 3 bases, the J end lost 5 bases, and 22 bases lay between the germline ends. Here the CDR3 DNA reads TGTGCCAGTAGTATTGGGACTGGCGTTAGATCGCGGTATGGCTACACCTTC. Protein product: CASSIGTGVRSRYGYTF.

The chain uses TRBV2 and TRBJ1-1; D ambiguous. CDR3 length equals 13 residues. The V end was cut by 7 bases, the J end by 2 bases, with 11 bases between. Germline V gene lookup returns CDR1 SNHLY and CDR2 FYNNEI. The CDR3 here is CASISSVNTEAFF. CDR3 in DNA: TGTGCCAGCATAAGCTCCGTTAACACTGAAGCTTTCTTT.

The chain employs TRBV5-4 and TRBJ2-5, with D perhaps matching TRBD1 (5 bases). The CDR3 covers 14 residues. V gave up 1 base and J gave up 2 bases, with 9 bases separating them. The germline gives CDR1 SGHNT, CDR2 YYREEE (reference sequence). For the CDR3, the DNA is TGTGCCAGCAGCTTGAGGACACCTCAAGAGACCCAGTACTTC. This codes for CASSLRTPQETQYF. The whole variable domain, filled in from reference TRBV5-4 and TRBJ2-5, reads ETGVTQSPTHLIKTRGQQVTLRCSSQSGHNTVSWYQQALGQGPQFIFQYYREEENGRGNFPPRFSGLQFPNYSSELNVNALELDDSALYLCASSLRTPQETQYFGPGTRLLVL.

The chain joins TRBV5-4 to TRBJ2-3; a possible D gene is TRBD2 (5 bases). There are 15 residues in the CDR3. Trimming cost V 2 bases and J 3 bases, with 13 bases left between them. CDR1 is SGHNT and CDR2 is YYREEE in the germline V gene (reference sequence). CDR3 amino acids: CASSLDFGGTDTQYF. In DNA, the CDR3 is TGTGCCAGCAGCTTAGACTTCGGAGGAACAGATACGCAGTATTTT.

The V call is TRBV9, the J call TRBJ1-4, with 9 nucleotides matching TRBD1. Germline V gene lookup returns CDR1 SGDLS and CDR2 YYNGEE. The CDR3 consists of 14 residues. J gave up 8 bases and V 1 base, and 3 bases lay outside the gene matches. The chain's CDR3 is CASSVRDRDEKLFF. The CDR3 nucleotides are TGTGCCAGCAGCGTACGGGACAGGGACGAAAAACTGTTTTTT. Combining the CDR3 with reference TRBV9 and TRBJ1-4 gives the whole variable domain DSGVTQTPKHLITATGQRVTLRCSPRSGDLSVYWYQQSLDQGLQFLIQYYNGEERAKGNILERFSAQQFPDLHSELNLSSLELGDSALYFCASSVRDRDEKLFFGSGTQLSVL.

V is TRBV28 and J is TRBJ2-7, with D perhaps matching TRBD2 (6 bases). In germline, CDR1 is MDHEN, CDR2 SYDVKM. The V end lost 4 bases, the J end lost 2 bases, and 12 bases lay between the germline ends. The CDR3 has 14 residues. The CDR3 is CASSSIAEPYEQYF. The CDR3 DNA reads as TGTGCCAGCAGTTCCATAGCGGAGCCCTACGAGCAGTACTTC.

The V gene is TRBV5-4, the J gene TRBJ2-1; 15 bases fit TRBD2. Trimming took 3 bases from V and 6 from J; bases not matched to a gene: 4. The CDR3 runs to 16 residues. Germline V gives CDR1 SGHNT, CDR2 YYREEE (reference sequence). The CDR3 reads CASSWTSGGAGNEQFF. For the CDR3, the DNA is TGTGCCAGCAGCTGGACTAGCGGGGGGGCAGGCAATGAGCAGTTCTTC.

The J gene is TRBJ2-7, the V gene TRBV7-9; D not certain. Trimming took 3 bases from V and 2 from J, leaving 5 bases between them. The CDR3 runs 12 residues. CDR1 and CDR2 (germline): SEHNR, FQNEAQ (reference sequence). The DNA for the CDR3 is TGTGCCAGCAGCTTCAGCGCCTACGAGCAGTACTTC. Protein sequence: CASSFSAYEQYF.

This clone was detected once. The J gene is TRBJ1-2, the V gene TRBV30; D not resolved. CDR3 length: 13 residues. Trimming removed 0 bases at V and 10 bases at J, with 15 bases between. Germline CDR1 and CDR2: GTSNPN and SVGIG (reference sequence). DNA of the CDR3: TGTGCCTGGAGTGTCCCCCCCAGCCTGGACTACACCTTC. Translated: CAWSVPPSLDYTF.

The gene calls are TRBV6-4 and TRBJ1-5, with 7 nucleotides matching TRBD1. Germline CDR1 is MRHNA and CDR2 is SNTAGT. This CDR3 comprises 16 residues. With V trimmed by 6 bases and J by 9 bases, 17 bases remained unmatched. CDR3 region: CASRGPTGFPSLPQHF. CDR3 coding DNA: TGTGCCAGCAGGGGGCCGACAGGGTTTCCCTCTCTGCCCCAGCATTTT.

The table lists this clone with a count of one. The rearrangement uses TRBV10-1 and TRBJ2-5; possibly TRBD2 for D (6 bases). The V and J ends lost 0 bases and 5 bases respectively, with 22 bases between them. This CDR3 region has 18 residues. Germline assignment: CDR1 WNHNN and CDR2 SYGVQD (reference sequence). The CDR3 sequence: CASSESGLRRAAVETQYF. The CDR3 nucleotides read TGCGCCAGCAGTGAGTCCGGTTTGCGGAGGGCAGCCGTCGAGACCCAGTACTTC.

The V gene is TRBV6-1, the J gene TRBJ2-1, with 12 bases identical to TRBD2. The CDR3 spans 15 residues. Unmatched junction bases numbered 14, after V lost 10 bases and J lost 10 bases. Germline CDR1 MNHNS, CDR2 SASEGT. The CDR3 DNA follows: TGTGCCACCTCGGTTCCTAGCGGGGGGGTGAACGAGCAGTTCTTC. Amino acid sequence: CATSVPSGGVNEQFF.

V and J are TRBV30 and TRBJ2-7, with TRBD2 matching over 14 bases. The length of the CDR3 is 15 residues. Trimming took 3 bases from V and 3 from J; bases not matched to a gene: 4. CDR1 is GTSNPN and CDR2 is SVGIG in the germline V gene (reference sequence). The CDR3 is CAWRGGLAGVYEQYF. The CDR3 DNA reads as TGTGCCTGGAGGGGGGGACTAGCGGGGGTCTACGAGCAGTACTTC. Full variable domain (missing parts from reference TRBV30 and TRBJ2-7): SQTIHQWPATLVQPVGSPLSLECTVEGTSNPNLYWYRQAAGRGLQLLFYSVGIGQISSEVPQNLSASRPQDRQFILSSKKLLLSDSGFYLCAWRGGLAGVYEQYFGPGTRLTVT.

The chain is built from TRBV7-2 and TRBJ2-7, with D possibly being TRBD1 or TRBD2 (5 bases each). The ends were cut back, 9 bases at V and 4 bases at J, with 13 bases in the middle. The CDR3 is 12 residues long. In germline, CDR1 is SGHTA, CDR2 FQGNSA. CDR3 DNA: TGTGCCAGTAGACGGGGCGTTTACGAGCAGTACTTC. It codes for CASRRGVYEQYF. The whole variable domain, remainder taken from reference TRBV7-2 and TRBJ2-7, is GAGVSQSPSNKVTEKGKDVELRCDPISGHTALYWYRQSLGQGLEFLIYFQGNSAPDKSGLPSDRFSAERTGGSVSTLTIQRTQQEDSAVYLCASRRGVYEQYFGPGTRLTVT.

V and J are TRBV6-1 and TRBJ2-7, with TRBD2 identical over 8 bases. The CDR3 spans 12 residues. V lost 11 bases and J lost 2; bases outside the gene matches: 5. Germline V gene lookup returns CDR1 MNHNS and CDR2 SASEGT. In DNA, the CDR3 is TGTGCCTTCGGGGGGGGTACCTACGAGCAGTACTTC. Translated, it gives CAFGGGTYEQYF.

Of note for this clone: Other DNA sequences in the same sample also yield this CDR3. The V call is TRBV9, the J call TRBJ2-3; D not resolved. This CDR3 is built from 14 residues. Trimming removed 0 bases from V and 2 bases from J, with 7 bases in between. CDR1 is SGDLS and CDR2 is YYNGEE in the germline V gene. The CDR3: CASSVAAATDTQYF. For the CDR3, the DNA is TGTGCCAGCAGCGTAGCGGCTGCCACAGATACGCAGTATTTT. Full variable domain (outside the CDR3, taken from reference TRBV9 and TRBJ2-3): DSGVTQTPKHLITATGQRVTLRCSPRSGDLSVYWYQQSLDQGLQFLIQYYNGEERAKGNILERFSAQQFPDLHSELNLSSLELGDSALYFCASSVAAATDTQYFGPGTRLTVL.